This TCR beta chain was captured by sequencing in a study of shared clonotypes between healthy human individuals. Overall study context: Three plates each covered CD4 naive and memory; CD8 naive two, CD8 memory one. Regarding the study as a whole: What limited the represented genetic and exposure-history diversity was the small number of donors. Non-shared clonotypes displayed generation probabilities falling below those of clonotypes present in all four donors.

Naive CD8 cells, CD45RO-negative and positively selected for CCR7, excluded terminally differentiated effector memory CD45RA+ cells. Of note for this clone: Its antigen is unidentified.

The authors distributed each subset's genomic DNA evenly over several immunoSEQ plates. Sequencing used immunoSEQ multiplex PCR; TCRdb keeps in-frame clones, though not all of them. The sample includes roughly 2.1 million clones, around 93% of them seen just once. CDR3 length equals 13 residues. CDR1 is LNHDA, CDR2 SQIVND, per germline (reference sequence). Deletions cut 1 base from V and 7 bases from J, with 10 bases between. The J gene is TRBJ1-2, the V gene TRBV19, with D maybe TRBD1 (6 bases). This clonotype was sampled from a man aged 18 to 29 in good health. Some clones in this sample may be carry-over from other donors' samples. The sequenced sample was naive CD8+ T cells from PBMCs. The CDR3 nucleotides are TGTGCCAGTAGTATAGTCCCACAGGGTGGCTACACCTTC. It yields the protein CASSIVPQGGYTF.